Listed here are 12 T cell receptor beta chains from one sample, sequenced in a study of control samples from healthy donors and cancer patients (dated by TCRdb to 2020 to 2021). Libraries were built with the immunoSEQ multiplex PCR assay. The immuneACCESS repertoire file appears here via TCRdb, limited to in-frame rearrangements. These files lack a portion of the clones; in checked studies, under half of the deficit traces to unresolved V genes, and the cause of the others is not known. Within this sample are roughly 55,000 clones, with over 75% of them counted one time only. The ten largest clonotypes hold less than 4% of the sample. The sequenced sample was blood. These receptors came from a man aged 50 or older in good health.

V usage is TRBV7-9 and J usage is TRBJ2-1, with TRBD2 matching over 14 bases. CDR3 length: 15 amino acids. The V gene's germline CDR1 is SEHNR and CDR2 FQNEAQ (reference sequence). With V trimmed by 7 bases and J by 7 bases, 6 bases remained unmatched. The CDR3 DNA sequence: TGTGCCAGCATCACCGGGACTAGCGGGAGAAATGAGCAGTTCTTC. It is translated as CASITGTSGRNEQFF.

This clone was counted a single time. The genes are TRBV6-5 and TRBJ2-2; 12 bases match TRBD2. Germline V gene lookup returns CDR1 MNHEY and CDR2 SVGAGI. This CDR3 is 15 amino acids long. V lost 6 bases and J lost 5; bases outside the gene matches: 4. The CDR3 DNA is TGTGCCAGCAGATTACTAGCGGGAGGAACCGGGGAGCTGTTTTTT. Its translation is CASRLLAGGTGELFF.

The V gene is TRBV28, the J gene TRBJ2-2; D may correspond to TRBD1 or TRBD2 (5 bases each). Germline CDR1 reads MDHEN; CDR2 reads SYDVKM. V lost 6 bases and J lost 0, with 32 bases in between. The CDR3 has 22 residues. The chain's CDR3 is CASSFTPFTSGPLGANTGELFF. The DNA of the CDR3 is TGTGCCAGCAGCTTTACCCCTTTTACATCAGGGCCCCTGGGGGCGAACACCGGGGAGCTGTTTTTT.

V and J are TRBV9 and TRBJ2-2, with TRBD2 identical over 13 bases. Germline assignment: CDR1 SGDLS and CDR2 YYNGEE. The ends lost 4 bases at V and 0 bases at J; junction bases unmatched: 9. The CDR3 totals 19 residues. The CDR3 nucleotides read TGTGCCAGCAGCCCTCGCCCGGGACTAGCGGGAACGAACACCGGGGAGCTGTTTTTT. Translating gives CASSPRPGLAGTNTGELFF.

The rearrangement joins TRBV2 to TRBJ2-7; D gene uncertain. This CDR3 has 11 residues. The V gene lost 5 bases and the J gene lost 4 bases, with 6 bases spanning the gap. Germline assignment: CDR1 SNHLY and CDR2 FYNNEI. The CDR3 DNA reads TGTGCCAGCAGTTCAGCTTACGAGCAGTACTTC. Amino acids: CASSSAYEQYF.

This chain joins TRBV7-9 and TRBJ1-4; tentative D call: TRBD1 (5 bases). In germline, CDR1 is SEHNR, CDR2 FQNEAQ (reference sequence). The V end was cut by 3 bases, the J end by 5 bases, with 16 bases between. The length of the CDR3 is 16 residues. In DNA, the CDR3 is TGTGCCAGCAGCTTCCCTCCCGGCTCAGGGAATGAAAAACTGTTTTTT. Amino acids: CASSFPPGSGNEKLFF.

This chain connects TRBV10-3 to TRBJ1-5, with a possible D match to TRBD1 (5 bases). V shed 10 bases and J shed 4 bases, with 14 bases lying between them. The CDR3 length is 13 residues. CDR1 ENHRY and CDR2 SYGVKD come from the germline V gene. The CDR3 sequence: CATQAGGNQPQHF. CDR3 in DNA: TGTGCCACCCAGGCGGGGGGTAATCAGCCCCAGCATTTT.

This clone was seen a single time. The CDR3, as DNA: TGTGCCAGCAGCTCAGACCGGGCGGCTAATGAAAAACTGTTTTTT. Translated, it gives CASSSDRAANEKLFF. The chain links TRBV5-4 to TRBJ1-4; D ambiguous. Trimming removed 3 bases at V and 3 bases at J, with 12 bases between. The CDR3 is made up of 15 amino acids. The germline V gene has CDR1 SGHNT and CDR2 YYREEE (reference sequence).

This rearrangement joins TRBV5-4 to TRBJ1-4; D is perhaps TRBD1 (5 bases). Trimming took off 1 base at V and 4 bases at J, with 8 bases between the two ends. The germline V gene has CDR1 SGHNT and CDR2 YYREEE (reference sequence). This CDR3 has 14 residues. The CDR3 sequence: CASSLWGLNEKLFF. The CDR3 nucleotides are TGTGCCAGCAGCTTGTGGGGACTTAATGAAAAACTGTTTTTT.

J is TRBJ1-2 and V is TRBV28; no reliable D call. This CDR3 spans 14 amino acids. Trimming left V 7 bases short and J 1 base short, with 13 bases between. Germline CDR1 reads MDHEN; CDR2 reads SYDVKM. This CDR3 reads CASIPGYLNYGYTF. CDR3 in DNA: TGTGCCAGCATCCCGGGGTATCTTAACTATGGCTACACCTTC.

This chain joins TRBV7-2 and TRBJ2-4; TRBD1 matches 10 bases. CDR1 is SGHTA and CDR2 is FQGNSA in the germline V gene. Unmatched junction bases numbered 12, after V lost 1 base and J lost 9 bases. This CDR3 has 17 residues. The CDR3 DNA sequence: TGTGCCAGCAGCTTAGTCTCCGGGACAGGGGTCTTGTCCATTCAGTACTTC. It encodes CASSLVSGTGVLSIQYF.

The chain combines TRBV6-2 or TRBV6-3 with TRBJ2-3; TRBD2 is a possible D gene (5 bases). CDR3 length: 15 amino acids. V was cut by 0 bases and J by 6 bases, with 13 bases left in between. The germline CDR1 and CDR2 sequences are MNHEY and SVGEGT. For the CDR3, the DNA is TGTGCCAGCAGTTACTCAACAGCGGACCTGGATACGCAGTATTTT. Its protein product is CASSYSTADLDTQYF.